These 28 T cell receptor beta chains came from one sample sequenced in a study of T cells in Graves' hyperthyroidism and ophthalmopathy. The investigators amplified TCR beta CDR3 regions from RNA transcripts. The HTBI primer set served for first-round RT-PCR of the TCR CDR3. Each CDR3 protein is one row after TCRdb ran MiXCR on the multiplex PCR reads. The sample has roughly 510,000 distinct CDR3 sequences, over 35% seen once. The sequencing sample was made of peripheral blood or thyroid tissue (not recorded which). Receptors were obtained from an adult woman with Graves' disease, either hyperthyroidism or ophthalmopathy (not recorded which).

This clonotype was recorded many times. The rearrangement joins TRBV6-6 to TRBJ2-7; 12 bases map to TRBD2. Losses at the gene ends were 4 bases for V and 7 bases for J; bases not matched to a gene: 8. The germline V gene encodes CDR1 MNHNY and CDR2 SVGAGI (reference sequence). This CDR3 has 15 amino acids. The DNA for the CDR3 is TGTGCCAGCAGTTTCCCCCTAGCGGGAGGGGAAGAGCAGTACTTC. It codes for CASSFPLAGGEEQYF.

The chain carries TRBV29-1 and TRBJ1-1; D is ambiguous. Germline lookup yields CDR1 SQVTM and CDR2 ANQGSEA. There are 13 residues in the CDR3. Trimming removed 5 bases at V and 7 bases at J, with 17 bases between. CDR3 sequence (DNA): TGCAGCGTTTGGAGCCGGCCCACCGATGAAGCTTTCTTT. Protein: CSVWSRPTDEAFF.

This clonotype was detected many times. The V and J genes are TRBV11-1 and TRBJ2-5; maybe TRBD2 (5 bases). The CDR3 has 15 amino acids. Trimming removed 0 bases from V and 3 bases from J, with 11 bases in between. Germline CDR1 is SGHAT and CDR2 is FQDESV (reference sequence). The CDR3 DNA reads TGTGCCAGCAGCTTAGCGCTGGGGAGCGAAGAGACCCAGTACTTC. This gives the protein CASSLALGSEETQYF.

This clonotype turned up a few times. The rearrangement uses TRBV20-1 and TRBJ2-7, with TRBD2 matching over 9 bases. The CDR3 extends over 17 amino acids. The V gene's germline CDR1 is DFQATT and CDR2 SNEGSKA (reference sequence). V trimming: 0 bases; J trimming: 6 bases; junction bases outside the gene matches: 15. CDR3 amino acids: CSARDRRGGRGACEQYF. DNA for the CDR3: TGCAGTGCTAGAGATCGACGAGGCGGGAGGGGAGCCTGCGAGCAGTACTTC.

This chain links TRBV7-2 with TRBJ1-3; 7 bases line up with TRBD1. Germline V gene lookup returns CDR1 SGHTA and CDR2 FQGNSA. The CDR3 is 15 residues long. The junction had 7 bases not matched to a gene; V was cut back by 4 bases and J by 4 bases. In DNA form, the CDR3 reads TGTGCCAGCAGCTACCGACAGGGCTTAGGAAACACCATATATTTT. It translates to CASSYRQGLGNTIYF.

Concerning this clonotype itself: One end of the junction does not line up with germline, which may come from a read error. The rearrangement uses TRBV6-1 and TRBJ2-5; tentative D call: TRBD1 (5 bases). CDR1 and CDR2 from the germline V gene are MNHNS and SASEGT. The CDR3 totals 8 residues. The CDR3: CATFPGAF. The CDR3 DNA is TGTGCCACCTTCCCTGGGGCTTTC.

The rearrangement joins TRBV11-2 to TRBJ1-1; 10 bases agree with TRBD1. Per germline, CDR1 SGHAT and CDR2 FQNNGV. V gave up 4 bases and J gave up 9 bases; unmatched junction bases: 5. The CDR3 is 13 amino acids. The CDR3 sequence: CASSSRQGAQAFF. The CDR3 nucleotides are TGTGCCAGCAGCTCTAGACAGGGGGCTCAAGCTTTCTTT.

This clonotype was detected ten times or more. The chain couples TRBV7-9 to TRBJ1-1, with D tentatively TRBD1 (5 bases). The CDR3 extends over 13 amino acids. Trimming shortened V by 5 bases and J by 5 bases, and 12 bases separated the two germline ends. Germline V gene data show CDR1 as SEHNR and CDR2 as FQNEAQ (reference sequence). The CDR3 sequence: CASSNRQSTEAFF. Written as DNA, the CDR3 is TGTGCCAGCAGCAACCGACAGTCAACTGAAGCTTTCTTT.

J is TRBJ1-1 and V is TRBV7-2; D gene unclear. Trimming left V 1 base short and J 8 bases short, with 11 bases between. Looked up from germline, CDR1 is SGHTA and CDR2 is FQGNSA. The CDR3 extends over 13 amino acids. The CDR3 DNA is TGTGCCAGCAGCTTAGAAATGGAGAGGGAAGCTTTCTTT. Translation gives CASSLEMEREAFF.

This rearrangement joins TRBV28 to TRBJ1-1; perhaps TRBD1 as D (5 bases). This CDR3 has 15 amino acids. Germline CDR1 is MDHEN and CDR2 is SYDVKM. The germline V and J ends were trimmed by 3 bases and 1 base, with 12 bases remaining between them. Here the CDR3 reads CASSFPPGTNTEAFF. The DNA for the CDR3 is TGTGCCAGCAGTTTCCCCCCCGGGACGAACACTGAAGCTTTCTTT.

The chain uses TRBV7-9 and TRBJ1-6; TRBD1 matches 8 bases. Germline values: CDR1 SEHNR, CDR2 FQNEAQ (reference sequence). V lost 5 bases to trimming and J lost 14 bases; unmatched junction nucleotides: 17. The length of the CDR3 is 16 residues. This chain's CDR3 is CASSTLRQGARRALHF. Here the CDR3 DNA reads TGTGCCAGCAGCACCCTGCGGCAGGGGGCTAGAAGAGCCCTCCACTTT.

This clonotype was observed at least ten times. This sequence joins TRBV5-1 and TRBJ2-5; 9 bases align to TRBD1. This CDR3 spans 15 amino acids. CDR1 is SGHRS and CDR2 is YFSETQ in the germline V gene. J gave up 4 bases and V 0 bases, and 4 bases lay outside the gene matches. CDR3 nucleotides: TGCGCCAGCAGCTTGGGCCAGACAGGGGGAGAGACCCAGTACTTC. Translation: CASSLGQTGGETQYF.

At least ten counts were recorded for this clonotype. The chain uses TRBV7-9 and TRBJ1-1, with D possibly being TRBD1 (6 bases). This CDR3 has 16 amino acids. V dropped 1 base and J dropped 3 bases, with 15 bases sitting between them. Germline V gene data show CDR1 as SEHNR and CDR2 as FQNEAQ (reference sequence). The DNA of the CDR3 is TGTGCCAGCAGCTTAGGGGGTGGGGGCAGGGACACTGAAGCTTTCTTT. Translating gives CASSLGGGGRDTEAFF.

In DNA form, the CDR3 reads TGCAGTGCTAGCGGGGGACCGGGGCCTGGAAACACCTTC. Translating gives CSASGGPGPGNTF. The gene calls are TRBV20-1 and TRBJ1-2, with D possibly being TRBD1 (5 bases). Germline CDR1 reads DFQATT; CDR2 reads SNEGSKA (reference sequence). V was pared by 3 bases and J by 12 bases, with 20 bases between. This CDR3 is 13 amino acids long.

This clonotype has at least ten counts. This chain links TRBV10-2 with TRBJ1-1; 11 nucleotides match TRBD1. The CDR3 totals 17 residues. CDR1 is WSHSY and CDR2 is SAAADI in the germline V gene. Unmatched junction bases numbered 8, after V lost 1 base and J lost 4 bases. CDR3: CASSEYAGQGVSTEAFF. As DNA, the CDR3 is TGCGCCAGCAGTGAGTACGCGGGACAGGGGGTGAGCACTGAAGCTTTCTTT.

This clonotype was counted at least ten times. The chain employs TRBV7-2 and TRBJ2-2, with D perhaps matching TRBD1 (7 bases). The length of the CDR3 is 15 residues. Germline loops: CDR1 SGHTA, CDR2 FQGNSA. The V and J ends lost 1 base and 5 bases respectively, with 11 bases between them. This CDR3 is CASSLDSGGTGELFF. CDR3 nucleotide sequence: TGTGCCAGCAGCTTAGATTCAGGGGGGACCGGGGAGCTGTTTTTT.

The chain carries TRBV2 and TRBJ2-7, with 9 bases matching TRBD1. The J call may be in error: the DNA end matches TRBJ2-1 better. Germline-derived CDR1 and CDR2 are SNHLY and FYNNEI. This CDR3 spans 13 amino acids. The CDR3 sequence: CASRGQGGNEQFF. In nucleotides, the CDR3 is TGTGCCAGCAGGGGACAGGGCGGCAATGAGCAGTTCTTC.

This clonotype was observed many times. The chain is built from TRBV6-2 or TRBV6-3 and TRBJ1-2, with D perhaps TRBD1 (6 bases). The CDR3 loop spans 15 amino acids. Germline lookup yields CDR1 MNHEY and CDR2 SVGEGT. V was shortened by 1 base and J by 6 bases, with 15 bases between the two germline ends. The CDR3 loop reads CASSYFLQGQDGYTF. The CDR3 region has the DNA TGTGCCAGCAGTTACTTTCTCCAGGGGCAGGATGGCTACACCTTC.

This clonotype has just one count. The chain recombines TRBV2 with TRBJ1-2, with no clear D. The CDR3 consists of 11 residues. CDR1 and CDR2 (germline): SNHLY, FYNNEI. V was pared by 8 bases and J by 8 bases, with 12 bases between. The CDR3 coding sequence is TGTGCCAGCTTAATTGGATGGGGCTACACCTTC. Protein sequence: CASLIGWGYTF.

This clonotype has a handful of counts. The V and J genes are TRBV6-5 and TRBJ2-5; maybe TRBD2 (6 bases). The germline gives CDR1 MNHEY, CDR2 SVGAGI. Trimming stripped 3 bases from V and 7 bases from J, with 12 bases between. CDR3 length: 13 residues. Here the CDR3 DNA reads TGTGCCAGCAGTTATGGAGGGTTTGGGACCCAGTACTTC. It is translated as CASSYGGFGTQYF.

This chain links TRBV10-3 with TRBJ1-4, with 7 nucleotides matching TRBD1. The V gene's germline CDR1 is ENHRY and CDR2 SYGVKD. The ends lost 2 bases at V and 10 bases at J; junction bases unmatched: 16. This CDR3 comprises 17 residues. The CDR3 is CAISEGNLAGGGGKLFF. The CDR3 DNA reads TGTGCCATCAGTGAGGGGAATCTCGCAGGGGGAGGAGGAAAACTGTTTTTT.

This clonotype occurred a few times. This chain's CDR3 is CASSVGGDGYTF. In DNA, the CDR3 is TGTGCCAGCAGCGTGGGGGGGGATGGCTACACCTTC. V gene TRBV9 combines with J gene TRBJ1-2; TRBD1 might be the D (5 bases). The V gene's germline CDR1 is SGDLS and CDR2 YYNGEE. The CDR3 extends over 12 amino acids. V lost 2 bases and J 6 bases, leaving 8 bases between the germline ends.

The chain carries TRBV28 and TRBJ2-7; D remains unclear. Germline CDR1 and CDR2: MDHEN and SYDVKM. This CDR3 comprises 14 residues. V was pared by 4 bases and J by 0 bases, with 10 bases between. CDR3 DNA: TGTGCCAGCAGTTGGCAGCAAAGCTCCTACGAGCAGTACTTC. It encodes CASSWQQSSYEQYF.

This clonotype was detected many times. The chain joins TRBV7-2 to TRBJ1-6, with unresolved D. Trimming took off 9 bases at V and 10 bases at J, with 16 bases between the two ends. The CDR3 is 13 amino acids. Germline CDR1 and CDR2: SGHTA and FQGNSA. The CDR3 coding sequence is TGTGCCAGTTGTATTTGGACGGAATCACCCCTCCACTTT. It is translated as CASCIWTESPLHF.

Points on this clonotype: No conserved phenylalanine or tryptophan ends this CDR3, so it is likely a read error. The chain links TRBV20-1 to TRBJ2-7; D remains ambiguous. Per the germline V gene, CDR1 is DFQATT and CDR2 is SNEGSKA (reference sequence). The CDR3 spans 13 residues. V lost 6 bases and J 0 bases, leaving 12 bases between the germline ends. Here the CDR3 reads CSARRFGSYEQYL. Written as DNA, the CDR3 is TGCAGTGCCCGCCGCTTCGGCTCCTACGAGCAGTACCTC.

The chain combines TRBV6-9 with TRBJ2-2; D possibly corresponds to TRBD2 (6 bases). This CDR3 is 15 amino acids long. Germline lookup yields CDR1 MNHGY and CDR2 SVAAGI. Trimming took off 4 bases at V and 5 bases at J, with 14 bases between the two ends. CDR3 sequence: CASSSLNGGTGELFF. CDR3 bases: TGTGCCAGCAGTTCTTTAAACGGGGGTACCGGGGAGCTGTTTTTT.

Ten or more counts support this clonotype. The chain has TRBV20-1 and TRBJ1-1; D is undetermined. V was pared by 1 base and J by 0 bases, with 12 bases between. CDR3 length: 15 amino acids. The germline CDR1 and CDR2 sequences are DFQATT and SNEGSKA (reference sequence). Here the CDR3 reads CSARVHGGMNTEAFF. The CDR3 nucleotides read TGCAGTGCTAGAGTTCACGGCGGCATGAACACTGAAGCTTTCTTT.

CDR3 sequence reads: CASSPTTGSYGYTF. The CDR3 DNA reads TGTGCCAGCAGTCCTACGACAGGGTCTTATGGCTACACCTTC. The rearrangement uses TRBV7-6 and TRBJ1-2; 7 bases are shared with TRBD1. Trimming took 6 bases from V and 5 from J; bases not matched to a gene: 9. From germline, CDR1 is SGHVS and CDR2 FNYEAQ. The CDR3 length is 14 residues.